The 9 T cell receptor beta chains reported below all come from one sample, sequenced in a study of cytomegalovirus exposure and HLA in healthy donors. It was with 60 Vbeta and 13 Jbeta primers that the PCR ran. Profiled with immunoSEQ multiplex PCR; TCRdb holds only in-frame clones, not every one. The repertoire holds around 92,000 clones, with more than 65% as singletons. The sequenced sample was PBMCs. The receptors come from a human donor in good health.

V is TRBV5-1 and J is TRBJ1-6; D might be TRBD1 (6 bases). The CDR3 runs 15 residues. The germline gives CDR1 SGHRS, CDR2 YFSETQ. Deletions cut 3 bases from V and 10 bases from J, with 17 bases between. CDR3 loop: CASSSSRDIGSPLHF. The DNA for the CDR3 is TGCGCCAGCAGCTCGTCCCGGGACATAGGCTCACCCCTCCACTTT.

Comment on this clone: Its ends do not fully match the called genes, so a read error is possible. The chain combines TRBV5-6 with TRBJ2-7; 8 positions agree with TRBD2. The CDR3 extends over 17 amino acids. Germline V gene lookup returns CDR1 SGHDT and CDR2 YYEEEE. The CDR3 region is CASRLGAGGLGFYEQYF. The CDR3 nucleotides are TGTGCCAGCAGGTTGGGTGCGGGAGGTTTAGGGTTCTACGAGCAGTACTTC.

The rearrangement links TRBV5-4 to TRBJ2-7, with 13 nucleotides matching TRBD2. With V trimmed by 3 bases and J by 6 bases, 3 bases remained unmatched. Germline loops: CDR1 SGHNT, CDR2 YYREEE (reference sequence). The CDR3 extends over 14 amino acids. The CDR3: CASSWGLAGTEQYF. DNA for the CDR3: TGTGCCAGCAGCTGGGGACTAGCGGGAACCGAGCAGTACTTC. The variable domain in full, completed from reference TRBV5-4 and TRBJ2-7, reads ETGVTQSPTHLIKTRGQQVTLRCSSQSGHNTVSWYQQALGQGPQFIFQYYREEENGRGNFPPRFSGLQFPNYSSELNVNALELDDSALYLCASSWGLAGTEQYFGPGTRLTVT.

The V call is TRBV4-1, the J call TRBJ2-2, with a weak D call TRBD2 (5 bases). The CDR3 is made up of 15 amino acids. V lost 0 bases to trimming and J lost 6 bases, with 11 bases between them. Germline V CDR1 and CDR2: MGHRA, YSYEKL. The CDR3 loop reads CASSQEDGLPGELFF. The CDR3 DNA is TGCGCCAGCAGCCAAGAGGACGGACTGCCCGGGGAGCTGTTTTTT.

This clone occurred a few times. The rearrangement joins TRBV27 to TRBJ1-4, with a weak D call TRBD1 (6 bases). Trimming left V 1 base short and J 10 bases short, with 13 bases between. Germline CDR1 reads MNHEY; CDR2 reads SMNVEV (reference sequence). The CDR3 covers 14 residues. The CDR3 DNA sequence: TGTGCCAGCAGTTTATGGCAGGGGAGGGGAAAACTGTTTTTT. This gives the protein CASSLWQGRGKLFF.

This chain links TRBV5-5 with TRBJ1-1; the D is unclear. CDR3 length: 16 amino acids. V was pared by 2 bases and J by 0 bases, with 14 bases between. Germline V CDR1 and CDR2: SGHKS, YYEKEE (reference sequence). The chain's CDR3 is CASSFIRDLMNTEAFF. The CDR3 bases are TGTGCCAGCAGCTTCATCCGGGATCTCATGAACACTGAAGCTTTCTTT.

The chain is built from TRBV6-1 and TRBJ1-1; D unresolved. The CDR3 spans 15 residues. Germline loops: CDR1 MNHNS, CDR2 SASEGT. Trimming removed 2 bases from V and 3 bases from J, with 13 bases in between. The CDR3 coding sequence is TGTGCCAGCAGTGAAACCTCGGTTGGTCACACTGAAGCTTTCTTT. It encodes CASSETSVGHTEAFF.

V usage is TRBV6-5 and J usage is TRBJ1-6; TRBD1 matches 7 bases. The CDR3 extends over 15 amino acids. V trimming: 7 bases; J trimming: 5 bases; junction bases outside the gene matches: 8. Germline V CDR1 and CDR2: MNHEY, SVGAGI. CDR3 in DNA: TGTGCCAGCACCTCGGACAGGATCAATAATTCACCCCTCCACTTT. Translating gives CASTSDRINNSPLHF.

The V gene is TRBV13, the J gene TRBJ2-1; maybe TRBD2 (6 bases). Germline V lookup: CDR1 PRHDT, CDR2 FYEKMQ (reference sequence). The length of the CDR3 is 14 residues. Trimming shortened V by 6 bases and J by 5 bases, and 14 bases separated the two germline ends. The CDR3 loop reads CASRATGTDNEQFF. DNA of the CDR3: TGTGCCAGCAGGGCCACCGGGACTGACAATGAGCAGTTCTTC.